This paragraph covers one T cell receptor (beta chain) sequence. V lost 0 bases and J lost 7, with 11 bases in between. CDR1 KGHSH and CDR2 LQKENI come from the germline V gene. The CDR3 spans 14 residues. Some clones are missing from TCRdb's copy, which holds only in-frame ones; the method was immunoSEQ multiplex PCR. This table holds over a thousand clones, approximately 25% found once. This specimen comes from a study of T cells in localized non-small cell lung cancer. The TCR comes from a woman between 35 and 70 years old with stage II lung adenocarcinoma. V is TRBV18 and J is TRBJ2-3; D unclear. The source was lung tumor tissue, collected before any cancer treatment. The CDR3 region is CASSPPSPSNTQYF. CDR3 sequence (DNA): TGTGCCAGCTCACCACCATCCCCTTCGAATACGCAGTATTTT.